This T cell receptor (beta chain) derives from a study of cytomegalovirus exposure and HLA in healthy donors. General study points: Among the CMV-associated chains, a few were confirmed in vitro as specific for CMV antigens. The records held CMV serostatus as the only immune exposure information.

A word on this clone: What it recognizes is unknown.

V was clipped by 1 base and J by 4 bases, with 19 bases between them. The CDR3 is 17 amino acids. Germline V gene data show CDR1 as SGHAT and CDR2 as FQNNGV. The PCR was carried out with 60 Vbeta primers and 13 Jbeta primers. Only in-frame clones appear in the TCRdb table, and some are missing; sequencing was by immunoSEQ multiplex PCR. The sample lists approximately 140,000 clones; about three quarters were seen once. The source is a human donor in good health. The chain combines TRBV11-2 with TRBJ1-2; possible D gene TRBD1, 6 bases. Sample: PBMCs. The CDR3 sequence: CASSLAVGQRGIYGYTF. The CDR3 coding sequence is TGTGCCAGCAGCTTAGCGGTGGGACAAAGGGGCATCTATGGCTACACCTTC.